This T cell receptor (beta chain) was observed in a study of blood T cell repertoires in COVID-19. Study overall: Some COVID-19 samples were acute and others convalescent; all came from the United States, Italy and Spain. T cells, B-cell-depleted T cells, or PBMCs provided the cDNA or gDNA that served as material.

Original handling: Amplification of reference gene primers was used by the study to estimate nucleated cell counts. Here immunoSEQ multiplex PCR was the method, and the copy in TCRdb shows in-frame clones only, minus some. V and J calls and clone size are as listed in that table; D and trimming were resolved from the DNA. The data contain 70,000 or so clones, roughly 73% of them singletons. The receptor was derived from a human donor in a cohort sampled during active COVID-19. Sequenced material: peripheral blood.

This chain's CDR3 is CASSQSGDYINEQFF. The DNA of the CDR3 is TGTGCCAGCAGCCAAAGCGGGGACTACATCAATGAGCAGTTCTTC. V usage is TRBV3-1 (or the pseudogene TRBV3-2) and J usage is TRBJ2-1; 7 positions match TRBD2. The CDR3 length is 15 residues. Germline trimming cut 2 bases from V and 6 bases from J; bases unmatched to any gene: 7. CDR1 and CDR2 from the germline V gene are LGHDT and YNNKEL (reference sequence).